This T cell receptor (beta chain) derives from a study of cytomegalovirus exposure and HLA in healthy donors. Study results and caveats: The majority of TCR sequences were rare, yet some public TCRs appeared in many donors. What a later analysis reportedly showed was that an Asian-associated ancestry cluster had fewer N-insertions than the approximately 700-donor mean. Earlier results showed most TCR beta V segments being productive about 87% or about 30% of the time.

The PCR employed 60 Vbeta primers together with 13 Jbeta primers. Profiling relied on immunoSEQ multiplex PCR, and the TCRdb table lists in-frame clones only, not all of them. The sample has approximately 190,000 clones; around 80% are singletons. Note on this clone: The antigen is not known.

This CDR3 has 14 residues. The V end was cut by 3 bases, the J end by 7 bases, with 16 bases between. Germline loops: CDR1 SGDLS, CDR2 YYNGEE. The sequence was obtained from a middle-aged man in good health and CMV-seropositive. This chain joins TRBV9 and TRBJ1-2, with a tentative D call TRBD1 (6 bases). The sample was PBMCs. The CDR3 here is CASSGGNRARGYTF. The CDR3 region has the DNA TGTGCCAGCAGCGGGGGGAACAGGGCTCGTGGCTACACCTTC.